The 16 T cell receptor beta chains below were found in one sample sequenced in a study of beta chain features in type 1 diabetes. The study's findings and limits: People with Type 1 diabetes carried modestly yet significantly shorter TCRB CDR3s in all four CD4+ subsets.

These receptors have no identified antigens. The isolated RNA, all of it, was reverse transcribed, so expressed TCRB transcripts were what got sequenced. Profiled with immunoSEQ multiplex PCR; TCRdb holds only in-frame clones, not every one. The table has hundreds of thousands of clones, roughly 11% seen once; the top ten hold around 0.015%. Sequenced sample: naive CD4+ T cells from blood. The receptor set was obtained from a young man with type 1 diabetes.

This clone appeared a few times. This rearrangement joins TRBV18 to TRBJ2-1; 9 bases line up with TRBD2. Per germline, CDR1 KGHSH and CDR2 LQKENI. This CDR3 is 15 amino acids long. Trimming removed 3 bases from V and 6 bases from J; junction bases left unmatched: 6. CDR3 sequence: CASSPRSGGFNEQFF. For the CDR3, the DNA is TGTGCCAGCTCACCCCGGAGCGGGGGGTTCAATGAGCAGTTCTTC.

V usage is TRBV6-5 and J usage is TRBJ1-2; 7 nucleotides agree with TRBD1. The CDR3 totals 15 residues. The germline gives CDR1 MNHEY, CDR2 SVGAGI. V gave up 0 bases and J gave up 1 base; unmatched junction bases: 2. Here the CDR3 reads CASSYSTGNNYGYTF. The DNA of the CDR3 is TGTGCCAGCAGTTACTCGACAGGGAATAACTATGGCTACACCTTC.

This clone was seen more than once but under ten times. The genes are TRBV7-2 and TRBJ2-7; D not resolved. Between the trimmed V and J ends, which lost 5 bases and 5 bases, there was a span of 13 bases. CDR1 is SGHTA, CDR2 FQGNSA, per germline. The CDR3 contains 13 residues. The CDR3 DNA reads as TGTGCCAGCAGCCGACTCCTAGAGCACGAGCAGTACTTC. As protein: CASSRLLEHEQYF.

The genes are TRBV11-2 and TRBJ1-2; TRBD1 aligns across 7 bases. There are 15 residues in the CDR3. V shed 1 base and J 6 bases; nucleotides not matched to a gene: 8. Germline CDR1 SGHAT, CDR2 FQNNGV. The CDR3 is CASSLVWQGGNGYTF. CDR3 DNA: TGTGCCAGCAGCTTAGTCTGGCAGGGGGGAAATGGCTACACCTTC.

The chain has TRBV2 and TRBJ2-5; TRBD2 might be the D (5 bases). Trimming took off 6 bases at V and 4 bases at J, with 12 bases between the two ends. In germline, CDR1 is SNHLY, CDR2 FYNNEI. The CDR3 has 13 amino acids. CDR3 loop: CASSGLLRETQYF. CDR3 in DNA: TGTGCCAGCAGCGGACTCTTACGAGAGACCCAGTACTTC.

The genes are TRBV5-1 and TRBJ2-7, with 7 bases that match TRBD1. The ends lost 7 bases at V and 2 bases at J; junction bases unmatched: 3. The germline V gene has CDR1 SGHRS and CDR2 YFSETQ. The CDR3 covers 12 residues. CDR3 bases: TGCGCCAGCGGCCAGGGGGCCTACGAGCAGTACTTC. It is translated as CASGQGAYEQYF.

V and J are TRBV6-5 and TRBJ2-4; D is uncertain. V lost 7 bases and J 7 bases, leaving 11 bases between the germline ends. Germline assignment: CDR1 MNHEY and CDR2 SVGAGI. The CDR3 contains 12 residues. This CDR3 reads CASTGDLNIQYF. CDR3 nucleotides: TGTGCCAGCACCGGAGACTTGAACATTCAGTACTTC.

The rearrangement links TRBV5-1 to TRBJ1-2; D is perhaps TRBD1 (6 bases). The CDR3 is 13 amino acids. Between the trimmed V and J ends, which lost 4 bases and 6 bases, there was a span of 13 bases. The germline gives CDR1 SGHRS, CDR2 YFSETQ. CDR3 sequence: CASSVQGMDGYTF. In nucleotides, the CDR3 is TGCGCCAGCAGCGTACAGGGAATGGATGGCTACACCTTC.

The V gene is TRBV30, the J gene TRBJ1-4; D remains unclear. CDR1 GTSNPN and CDR2 SVGIG come from the germline V gene (reference sequence). V lost 6 bases to trimming and J lost 8 bases, with 19 bases between them. The CDR3 is 14 amino acids. The CDR3 coding sequence is TGTGCCTGCCCTAATTTGAGGGTCGAGGAAAAACTGTTTTTT. Amino acid sequence: CACPNLRVEEKLFF. Combining the CDR3 with reference TRBV30 and TRBJ1-4 gives the whole variable domain SQTIHQWPATLVQPVGSPLSLECTVEGTSNPNLYWYRQAAGRGLQLLFYSVGIGQISSEVPQNLSASRPQDRQFILSSKKLLLSDSGFYLCACPNLRVEEKLFFGSGTQLSVL.

This clone was counted between two and nine times. The J gene is TRBJ2-1, the V gene TRBV5-6, with 7 bases lining up with TRBD2. V was clipped by 0 bases and J by 13 bases; unmatched bases: 4. The germline V gene encodes CDR1 SGHDT and CDR2 YYEEEE. This CDR3 has 12 amino acids. The DNA of the CDR3 is TGTGCCAGCAGCTTGGGGACTAGAGAACAGTTCTTC. This encodes CASSLGTREQFF.

This clone turned up a few times. The V call is TRBV29-1, the J call TRBJ1-4; the match to TRBD1 covers 11 bases. In germline, CDR1 is SQVTM, CDR2 ANQGSEA. The J segment lost 12 bases and the V segment lost 4 bases, leaving 10 bases of the junction unmatched. This CDR3 comprises 14 residues. The CDR3 nucleotides are TGCAGCGTTGTCTTGGGGACAGGGGGTGATCAACTGTTTTTT. This gives the protein CSVVLGTGGDQLFF.

There are a few counts of this clone. CDR3 amino acids: CASSLTGSSYNSPLHF. DNA of the CDR3: TGTGCCAGCAGCTTGACAGGGAGCTCCTATAATTCACCCCTCCACTTT. The genes are TRBV5-6 and TRBJ1-6, with D possibly being TRBD1 (6 bases). Trimming stripped 1 base from V and 0 bases from J, with 8 bases between. The CDR3 runs to 16 residues. CDR1 is SGHDT, CDR2 YYEEEE, per germline.

In this sample, this clone turned up a few times. J is TRBJ2-7 and V is TRBV12-5, with 7 bases that match TRBD2. The V gene's germline CDR1 is LGHNT and CDR2 FRNRAP. J lost 4 bases, V lost 6 bases, and 3 bases had no gene match. The CDR3 is made up of 12 amino acids. CDR3 coding DNA: TGTGCTAGTGGGGGAGCGGGGTACGAGCAGTACTTC. This codes for CASGGAGYEQYF. Together with reference TRBV12-5 and TRBJ2-7, the CDR3 gives the full variable domain: DARVTQTPRHKVTEMGQEVTMRCQPILGHNTVFWYRQTMMQGLELLAYFRNRAPLDDSGMPKDRFSAEMPDATLATLKIQPSEPRDSAVYFCASGGAGYEQYFGPGTRLTVT.

J is TRBJ2-2 and V is TRBV12-5, with 8 bases fitting TRBD2. With 6 bases clipped from V and 3 bases from J, the junction kept 6 bases outside the gene matches. There are 15 residues in the CDR3. Germline V gene lookup returns CDR1 LGHNT and CDR2 FRNRAP. For the CDR3, the DNA is TGTGCTAGTGGCTCGACTAGCGCGTACACCGGGGAGCTGTTTTTT. It codes for CASGSTSAYTGELFF.

The CDR3 is CASSPSYISAYYEQYF. The CDR3, as DNA: TGTGCCAGCTCCCCAAGTTACATATCCGCTTACTACGAGCAGTACTTC. The chain recombines TRBV18 with TRBJ2-7; D ambiguous. The CDR3 covers 16 residues. The germline V and J ends were trimmed by 6 bases and 3 bases, with 21 bases remaining between them. Germline CDR1 and CDR2: KGHSH and LQKENI.

The genes are TRBV7-2 and TRBJ1-5, with D perhaps matching TRBD1 (5 bases). The CDR3 contains 15 residues. CDR1 and CDR2 (germline): SGHTA, FQGNSA. Trimming cost V 1 base and J 6 bases, with 13 bases left between them. CDR3 protein: CASSLVGAQGQPQHF. CDR3 bases: TGTGCCAGCAGCTTAGTTGGGGCGCAGGGTCAGCCCCAGCATTTT.